This T cell receptor beta chain comes out of a study of blood T cell repertoires in COVID-19. Original data processing: Reference gene primers were amplified, and this amplification served to estimate nucleated cell counts. The method was immunoSEQ multiplex PCR; TCRdb's version includes in-frame clones alone and lacks a portion of them. V, J and clone size are those of that table, while D and trimming were read from the DNA. Of about 290,000 clones listed, roughly nine tenths are singletons. The sequence was collected from a woman in her 30s with COVID-19, enrolled during active disease. Sample: peripheral blood.

CDR3 nucleotide sequence: TGTGCCAGCAGTTGGACAGGGGCTCTGGGTCAGCCCCAGCATTTT. Its translation: CASSWTGALGQPQHF. This rearrangement joins TRBV27 to TRBJ1-5; TRBD1 matches 9 bases. J lost 6 bases, V lost 4 bases, and 7 bases had no gene match. Looked up from germline, CDR1 is MNHEY and CDR2 is SMNVEV (reference sequence). The CDR3 totals 15 residues.